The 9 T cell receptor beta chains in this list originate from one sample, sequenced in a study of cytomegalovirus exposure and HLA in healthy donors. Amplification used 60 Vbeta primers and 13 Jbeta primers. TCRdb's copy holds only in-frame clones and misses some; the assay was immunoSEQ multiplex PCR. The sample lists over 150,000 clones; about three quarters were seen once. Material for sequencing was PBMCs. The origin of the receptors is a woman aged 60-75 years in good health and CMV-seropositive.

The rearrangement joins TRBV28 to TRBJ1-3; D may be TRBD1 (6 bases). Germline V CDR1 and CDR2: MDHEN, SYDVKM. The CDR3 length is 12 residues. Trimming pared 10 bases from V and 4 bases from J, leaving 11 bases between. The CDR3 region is CAITGFGNTIYF. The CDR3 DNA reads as TGTGCCATCACAGGGTTCGGAAACACCATATATTTT.

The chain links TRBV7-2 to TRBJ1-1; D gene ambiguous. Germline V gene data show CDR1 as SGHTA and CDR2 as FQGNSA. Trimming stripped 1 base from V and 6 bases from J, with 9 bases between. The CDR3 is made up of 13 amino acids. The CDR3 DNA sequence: TGTGCCAGCAGCTTAGGTACATTTGCTGAAGCTTTCTTT. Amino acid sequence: CASSLGTFAEAFF.

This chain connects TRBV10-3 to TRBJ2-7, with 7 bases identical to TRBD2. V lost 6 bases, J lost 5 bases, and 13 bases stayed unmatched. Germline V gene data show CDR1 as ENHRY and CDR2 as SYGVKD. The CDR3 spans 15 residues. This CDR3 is CAIRGGRAIPDEQYF. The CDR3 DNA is TGTGCCATCAGGGGGGGGAGGGCAATCCCGGACGAGCAGTACTTC.

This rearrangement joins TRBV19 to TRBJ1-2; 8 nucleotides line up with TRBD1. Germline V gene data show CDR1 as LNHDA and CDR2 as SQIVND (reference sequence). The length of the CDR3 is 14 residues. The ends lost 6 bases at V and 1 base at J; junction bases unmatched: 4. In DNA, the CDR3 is TGTGCCAGTAGATCCGGACAGGGTAACTATGGCTACACCTTC. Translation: CASRSGQGNYGYTF.

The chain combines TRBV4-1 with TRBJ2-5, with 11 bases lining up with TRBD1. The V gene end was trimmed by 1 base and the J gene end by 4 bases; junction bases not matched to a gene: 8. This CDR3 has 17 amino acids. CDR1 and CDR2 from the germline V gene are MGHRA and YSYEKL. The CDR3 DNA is TGCGCCAGCAGCCAAGGTGGCGGACAGGGGGCCAGAGAGACCCAGTACTTC. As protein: CASSQGGGQGARETQYF.

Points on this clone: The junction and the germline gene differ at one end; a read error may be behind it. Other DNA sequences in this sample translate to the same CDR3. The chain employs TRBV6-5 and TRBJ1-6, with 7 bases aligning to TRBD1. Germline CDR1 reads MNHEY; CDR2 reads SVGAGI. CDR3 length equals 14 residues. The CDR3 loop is CASSGQERGSPLHF. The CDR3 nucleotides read TGCGCCAGCAGCGGACAGGAGAGAGGTTCACCCCTCCACTTT.

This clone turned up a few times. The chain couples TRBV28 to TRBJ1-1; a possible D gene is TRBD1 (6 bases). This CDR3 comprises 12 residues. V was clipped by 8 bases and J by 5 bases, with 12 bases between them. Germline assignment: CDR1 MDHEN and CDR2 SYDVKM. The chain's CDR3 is CASHPQGTEAFF. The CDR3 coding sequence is TGTGCCAGCCACCCACAGGGAACTGAAGCTTTCTTT.

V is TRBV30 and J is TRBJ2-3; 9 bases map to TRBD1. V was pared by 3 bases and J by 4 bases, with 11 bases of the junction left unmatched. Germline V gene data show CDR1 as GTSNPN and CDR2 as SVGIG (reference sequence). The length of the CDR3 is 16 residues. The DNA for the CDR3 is TGTGCCTGGAGCCCCTTGGGACAGGGCATCGCAGATACGCAGTATTTT. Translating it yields CAWSPLGQGIADTQYF.

The CDR3 reads CASSPRGGSNEQFF. The CDR3 DNA follows: TGTGCCAGCAGCCCCAGGGGCGGGAGTAATGAGCAGTTCTTC. The chain uses TRBV9 and TRBJ2-1; possible D gene TRBD2, 7 bases. The CDR3 is 14 amino acids. Germline CDR1 is SGDLS and CDR2 is YYNGEE. The V gene lost 4 bases and the J gene lost 7 bases, with 15 bases spanning the gap.